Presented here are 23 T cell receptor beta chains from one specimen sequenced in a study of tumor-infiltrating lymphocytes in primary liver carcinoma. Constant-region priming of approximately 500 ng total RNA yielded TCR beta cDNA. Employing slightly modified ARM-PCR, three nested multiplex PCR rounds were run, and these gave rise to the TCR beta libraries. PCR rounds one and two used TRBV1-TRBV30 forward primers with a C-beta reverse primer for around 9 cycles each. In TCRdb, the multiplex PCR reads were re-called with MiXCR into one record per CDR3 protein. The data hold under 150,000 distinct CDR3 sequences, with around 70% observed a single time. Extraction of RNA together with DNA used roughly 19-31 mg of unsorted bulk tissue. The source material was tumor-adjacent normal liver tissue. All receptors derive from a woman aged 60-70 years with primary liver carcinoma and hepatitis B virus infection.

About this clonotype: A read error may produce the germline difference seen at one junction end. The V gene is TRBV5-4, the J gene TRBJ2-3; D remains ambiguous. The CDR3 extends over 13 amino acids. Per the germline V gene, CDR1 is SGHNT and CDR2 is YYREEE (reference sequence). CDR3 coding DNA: TGTGCCAGAAGCACCCCGGCCGTCGATAGGCAGTATTTT. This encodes CARSTPAVDRQYF.

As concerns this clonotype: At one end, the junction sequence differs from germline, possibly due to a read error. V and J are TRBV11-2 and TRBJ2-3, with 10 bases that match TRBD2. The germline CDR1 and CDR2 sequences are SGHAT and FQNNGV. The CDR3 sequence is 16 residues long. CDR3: CAGSLGLADITDTQYF. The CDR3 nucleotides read TGTGCCGGCAGCTTAGGACTAGCGGACATTACAGATACGCAGTATTTT. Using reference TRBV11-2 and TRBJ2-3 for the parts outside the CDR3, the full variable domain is EAGVAQSPRYKIIEKRQSVAFWCNPISGHATLYWYQQILGQGPKLLIQFQNNGVVDDSQLPKDRFSAERLKGVDSTLKIQPAKLEDSAVYLCAGSLGLADITDTQYFGPGTRLTVL.

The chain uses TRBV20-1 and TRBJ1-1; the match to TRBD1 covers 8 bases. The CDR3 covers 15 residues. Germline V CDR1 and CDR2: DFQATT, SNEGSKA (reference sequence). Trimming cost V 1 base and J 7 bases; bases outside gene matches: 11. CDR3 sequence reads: CSARVAGGMRSEAFF. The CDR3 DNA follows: TGCAGTGCTAGAGTTGCAGGGGGCATGAGAAGTGAAGCTTTCTTT.

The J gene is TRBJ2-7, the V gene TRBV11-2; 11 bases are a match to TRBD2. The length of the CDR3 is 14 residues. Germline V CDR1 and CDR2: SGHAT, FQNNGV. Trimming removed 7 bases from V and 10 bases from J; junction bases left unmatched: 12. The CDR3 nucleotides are TGTGCCAGCAACTTGACTAGCGGGAATTGCGATCAGTACTTC. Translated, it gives CASNLTSGNCDQYF.

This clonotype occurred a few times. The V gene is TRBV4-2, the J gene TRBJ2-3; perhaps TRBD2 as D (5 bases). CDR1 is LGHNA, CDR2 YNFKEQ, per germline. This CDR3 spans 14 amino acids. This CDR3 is CVGSQVSGTDTQYF. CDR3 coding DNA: TGTGTCGGCAGCCAAGTTAGCGGCACAGATACGCAGTATTTT.

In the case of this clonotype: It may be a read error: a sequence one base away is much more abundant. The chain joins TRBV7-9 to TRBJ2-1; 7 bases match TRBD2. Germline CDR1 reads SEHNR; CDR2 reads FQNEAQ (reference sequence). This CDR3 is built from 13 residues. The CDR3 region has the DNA TGTGCCAGCAGCTTCGCGGGAGTCAATGATCAGTTCTTC. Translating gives CASSFAGVNDQFF. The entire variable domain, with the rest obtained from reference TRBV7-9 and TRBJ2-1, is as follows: DTGVSQNPRHKITKRGQNVTFRCDPISEHNRLYWYRQTLGQGPEFLTYFQNEAQLEKSRLLSDRFSAERPKGSFSTLEIQRTEQGDSAMYLCASSFAGVNDQFFGPGTRLTVL.

The CDR3 reads CAISEVSHSNQPQHF. CDR3 DNA: TGTGCCATCAGTGAGGTGTCTCATAGCAATCAGCCCCAGCATTTT. This chain joins TRBV10-3 and TRBJ1-5; D gene uncertain. The CDR3 extends over 15 amino acids. Between the trimmed V and J ends, which lost 2 bases and 0 bases, there was a span of 8 bases. From germline, CDR1 is ENHRY and CDR2 SYGVKD.

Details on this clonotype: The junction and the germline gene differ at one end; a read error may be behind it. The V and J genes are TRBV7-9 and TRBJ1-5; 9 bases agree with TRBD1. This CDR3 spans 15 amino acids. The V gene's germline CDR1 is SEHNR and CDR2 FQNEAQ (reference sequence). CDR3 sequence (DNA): TGTGTCAGCAGCTTAGTGGGACAGGGTCATCGGCCCCAGCATTTT. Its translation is CVSSLVGQGHRPQHF.

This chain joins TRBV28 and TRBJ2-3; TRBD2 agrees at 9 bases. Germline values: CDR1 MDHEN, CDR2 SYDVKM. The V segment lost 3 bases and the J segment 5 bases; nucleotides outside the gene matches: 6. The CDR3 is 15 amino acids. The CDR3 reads CASSFPSGNKDTQYF. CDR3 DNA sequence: TGTGCCAGCAGTTTCCCTAGCGGGAACAAAGATACGCAGTATTTT.

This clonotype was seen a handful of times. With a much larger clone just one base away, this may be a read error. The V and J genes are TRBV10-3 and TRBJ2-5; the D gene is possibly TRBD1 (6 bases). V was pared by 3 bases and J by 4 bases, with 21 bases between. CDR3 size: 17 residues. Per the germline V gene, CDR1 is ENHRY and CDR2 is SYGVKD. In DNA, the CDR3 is TGTGCCATCAGTGACCCCGAGGGGGAGACTGGGTTAGAGACCCAGTACTTC. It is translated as CAISDPEGETGLETQYF.

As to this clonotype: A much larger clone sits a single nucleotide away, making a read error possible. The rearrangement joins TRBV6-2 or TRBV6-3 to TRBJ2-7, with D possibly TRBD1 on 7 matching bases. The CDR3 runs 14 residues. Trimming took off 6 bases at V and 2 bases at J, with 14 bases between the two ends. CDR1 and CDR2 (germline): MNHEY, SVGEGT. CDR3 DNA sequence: TGTGCCAGCAGAGCAGGGGGGTCCACCTACGAGCAGTACTTC. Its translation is CASRAGGSTYEQYF.

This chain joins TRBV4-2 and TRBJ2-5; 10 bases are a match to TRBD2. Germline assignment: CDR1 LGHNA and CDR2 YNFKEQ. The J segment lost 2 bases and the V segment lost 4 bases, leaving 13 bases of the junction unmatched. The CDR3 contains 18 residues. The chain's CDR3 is CASSRLLPAGGYQETQYF. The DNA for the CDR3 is TGTGCCAGCAGCCGACTACTCCCAGCGGGAGGGTATCAAGAGACCCAGTACTTC.

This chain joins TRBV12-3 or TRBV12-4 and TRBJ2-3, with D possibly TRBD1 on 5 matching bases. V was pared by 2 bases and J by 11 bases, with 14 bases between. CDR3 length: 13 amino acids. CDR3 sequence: CASSLLATDVQYF. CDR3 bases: TGTGCCAGCAGTTTATTGGCGACAGATGTGCAGTATTTT.

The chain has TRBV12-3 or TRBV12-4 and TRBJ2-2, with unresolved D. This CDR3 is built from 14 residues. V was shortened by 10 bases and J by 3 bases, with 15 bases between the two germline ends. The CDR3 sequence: CAITWLEDTGELFF. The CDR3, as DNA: TGTGCCATCACGTGGCTAGAGGACACCGGGGAGCTGTTTTTT.

CDR3 loop: CSVKGQGSPYYDRFF. Written as DNA, the CDR3 is TGCAGCGTTAAGGGACAGGGCTCCCCATATTATGATCGGTTCTTC. The chain links TRBV29-1 to TRBJ2-1, with 9 bases fitting TRBD1. The junction had 20 bases not matched to a gene; V was cut back by 5 bases and J by 15 bases. Germline CDR1 is SQVTM and CDR2 is ANQGSEA. The CDR3 spans 15 residues.

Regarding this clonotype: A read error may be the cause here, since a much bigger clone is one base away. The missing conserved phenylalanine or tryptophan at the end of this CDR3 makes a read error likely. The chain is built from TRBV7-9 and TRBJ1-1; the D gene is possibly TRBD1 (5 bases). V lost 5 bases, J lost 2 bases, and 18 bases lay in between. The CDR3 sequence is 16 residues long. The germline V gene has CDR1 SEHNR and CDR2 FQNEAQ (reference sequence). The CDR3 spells CASSPREGRANTEAFS. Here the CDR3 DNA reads TGTGCCAGCAGCCCGCGGGAGGGACGGGCTAACACTGAAGCTTTCTCT.

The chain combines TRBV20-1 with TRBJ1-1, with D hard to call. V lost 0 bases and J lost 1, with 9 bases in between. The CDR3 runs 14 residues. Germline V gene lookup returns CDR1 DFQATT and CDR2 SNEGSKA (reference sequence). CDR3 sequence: CSAREGFTNTEAFF. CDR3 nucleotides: TGCAGTGCTAGAGAAGGGTTCACGAACACTGAAGCTTTCTTT.

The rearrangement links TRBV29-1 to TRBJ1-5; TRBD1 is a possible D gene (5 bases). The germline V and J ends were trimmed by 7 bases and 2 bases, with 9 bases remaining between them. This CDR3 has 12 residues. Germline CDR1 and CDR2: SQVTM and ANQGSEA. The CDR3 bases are TGCAGCGCTGGGGGGGGCAATCAGCCCCAGCATTTT. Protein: CSAGGGNQPQHF.

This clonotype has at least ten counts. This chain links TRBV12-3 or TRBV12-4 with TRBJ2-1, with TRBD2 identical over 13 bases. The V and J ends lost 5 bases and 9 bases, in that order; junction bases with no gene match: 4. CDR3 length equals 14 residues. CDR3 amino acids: CASSITSGRGEQFF. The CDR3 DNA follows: TGTGCCAGCAGTATAACTAGCGGGAGGGGTGAGCAGTTCTTC.

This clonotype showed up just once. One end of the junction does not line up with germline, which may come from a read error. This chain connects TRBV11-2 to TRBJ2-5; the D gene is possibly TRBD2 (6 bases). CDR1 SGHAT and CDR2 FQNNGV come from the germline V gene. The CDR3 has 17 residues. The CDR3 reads CASGFWANGSQQENQYF. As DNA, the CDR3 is TGTGCCAGCGGCTTCTGGGCTAACGGGAGCCAACAAGAGAACCAGTACTTC.

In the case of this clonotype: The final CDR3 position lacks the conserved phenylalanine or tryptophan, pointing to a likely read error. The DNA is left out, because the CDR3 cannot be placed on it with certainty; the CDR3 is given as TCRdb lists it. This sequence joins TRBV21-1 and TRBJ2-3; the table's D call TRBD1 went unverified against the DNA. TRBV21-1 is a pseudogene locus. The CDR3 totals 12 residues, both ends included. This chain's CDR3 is CASSKGGQDGVV.

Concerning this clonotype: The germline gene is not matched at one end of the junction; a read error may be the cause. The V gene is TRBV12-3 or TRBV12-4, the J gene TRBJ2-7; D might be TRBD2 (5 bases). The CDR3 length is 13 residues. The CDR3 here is CASSLAQSYERYF. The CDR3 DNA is TGTGCCAGCAGTTTAGCGCAGAGCTACGAGCGGTATTTC.

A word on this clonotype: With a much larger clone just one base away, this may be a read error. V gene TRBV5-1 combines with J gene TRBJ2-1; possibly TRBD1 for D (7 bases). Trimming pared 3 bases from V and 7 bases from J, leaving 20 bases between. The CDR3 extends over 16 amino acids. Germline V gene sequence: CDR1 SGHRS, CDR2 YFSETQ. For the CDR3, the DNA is TGCGCCAGCAGCTCGCGGGGAGAGGGGGCGAAGAATGAGCAGTTCTTC. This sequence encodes CASSSRGEGAKNEQFF.